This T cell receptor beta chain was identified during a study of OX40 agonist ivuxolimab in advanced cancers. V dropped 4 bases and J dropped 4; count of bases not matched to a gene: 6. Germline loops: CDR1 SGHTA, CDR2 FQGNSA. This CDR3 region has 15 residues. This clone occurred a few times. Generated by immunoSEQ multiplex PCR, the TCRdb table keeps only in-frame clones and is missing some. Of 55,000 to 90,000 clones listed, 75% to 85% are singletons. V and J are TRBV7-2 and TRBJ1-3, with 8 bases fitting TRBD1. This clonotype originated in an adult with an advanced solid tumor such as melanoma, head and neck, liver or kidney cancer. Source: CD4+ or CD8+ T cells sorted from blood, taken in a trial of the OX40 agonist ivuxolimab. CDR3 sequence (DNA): TGTGCCAGCAGCTACCGACAGGGGATGGGAAACACCATATATTTT. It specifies CASSYRQGMGNTIYF.